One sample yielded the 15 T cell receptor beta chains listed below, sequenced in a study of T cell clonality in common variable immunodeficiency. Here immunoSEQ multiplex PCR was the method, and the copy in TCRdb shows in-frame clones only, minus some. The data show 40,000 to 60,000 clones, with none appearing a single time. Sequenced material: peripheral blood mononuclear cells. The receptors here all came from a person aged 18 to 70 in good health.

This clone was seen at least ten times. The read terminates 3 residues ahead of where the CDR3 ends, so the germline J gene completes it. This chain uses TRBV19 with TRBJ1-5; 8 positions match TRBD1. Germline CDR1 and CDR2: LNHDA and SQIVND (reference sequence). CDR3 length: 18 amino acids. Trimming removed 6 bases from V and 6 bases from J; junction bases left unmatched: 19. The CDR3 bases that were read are TGTGCCAGTAGCACAGGGGGGACTGAGGTTAGGCGCGGTCAGCCC. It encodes CASSTGGTEVRRGQP. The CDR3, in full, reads CASSTGGTEVRRGQPQHF.

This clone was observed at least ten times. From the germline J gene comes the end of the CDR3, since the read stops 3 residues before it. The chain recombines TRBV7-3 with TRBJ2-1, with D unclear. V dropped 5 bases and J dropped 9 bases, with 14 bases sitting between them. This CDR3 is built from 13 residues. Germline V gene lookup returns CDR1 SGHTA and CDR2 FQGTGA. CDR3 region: CASSTFHPGEQFF. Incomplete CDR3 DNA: TGTGCCAGCAGCACGTTCCATCCCGGTGAG. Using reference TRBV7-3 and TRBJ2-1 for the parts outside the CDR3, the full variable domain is GAGVSQTPSNKVTEKGKYVELRCDPISGHTALYWYRQSLGQGPEFLIYFQGTGAADDSGLPNDRFFAVRPEGSVSTLKIQRTERGDSAVYLCASSTFHPGEQFFGPGTRLTVL.

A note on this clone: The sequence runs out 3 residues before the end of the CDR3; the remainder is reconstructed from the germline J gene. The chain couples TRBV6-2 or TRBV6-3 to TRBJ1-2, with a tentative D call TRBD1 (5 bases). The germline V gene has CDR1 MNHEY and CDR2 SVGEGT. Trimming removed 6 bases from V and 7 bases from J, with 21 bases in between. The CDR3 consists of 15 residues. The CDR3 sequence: CASRDYIAGYGGYTF. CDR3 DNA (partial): TGTGCCAGCAGGGACTACATCGCAGGGTATGGTGGC.

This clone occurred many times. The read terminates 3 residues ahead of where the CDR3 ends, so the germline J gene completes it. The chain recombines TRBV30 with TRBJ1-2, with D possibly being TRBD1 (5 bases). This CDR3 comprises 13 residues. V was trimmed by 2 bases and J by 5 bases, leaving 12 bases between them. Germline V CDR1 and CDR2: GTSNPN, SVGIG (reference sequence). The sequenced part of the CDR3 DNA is TGTGCCTGGAGTCGCCAGGGATATTATGGC. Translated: CAWSRQGYYG. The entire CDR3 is CAWSRQGYYGYTF.

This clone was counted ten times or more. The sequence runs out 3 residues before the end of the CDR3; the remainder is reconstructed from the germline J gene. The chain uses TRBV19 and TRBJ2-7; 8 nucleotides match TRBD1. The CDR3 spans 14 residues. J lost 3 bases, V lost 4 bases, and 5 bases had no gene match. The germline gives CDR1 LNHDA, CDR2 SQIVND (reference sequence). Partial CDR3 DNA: TGTGCCAGTAGTAGGACAGGGACCTACTACGAG. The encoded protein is CASSRTGTYYE. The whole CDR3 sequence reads CASSRTGTYYEQYF.

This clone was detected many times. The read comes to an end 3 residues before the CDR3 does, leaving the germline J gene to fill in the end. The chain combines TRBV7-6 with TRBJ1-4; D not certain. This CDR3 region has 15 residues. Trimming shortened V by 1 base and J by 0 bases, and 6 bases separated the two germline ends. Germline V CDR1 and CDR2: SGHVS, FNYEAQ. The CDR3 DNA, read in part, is TGTGCCAGCAGCTTAGGGCCTGCAACTAATGAAAAA. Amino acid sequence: CASSLGPATNEK. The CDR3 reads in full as CASSLGPATNEKLFF.

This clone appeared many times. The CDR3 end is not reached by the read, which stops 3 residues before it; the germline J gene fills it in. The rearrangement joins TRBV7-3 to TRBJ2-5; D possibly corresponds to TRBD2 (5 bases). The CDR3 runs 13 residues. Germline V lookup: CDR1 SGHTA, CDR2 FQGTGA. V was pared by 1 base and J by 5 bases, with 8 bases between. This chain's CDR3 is CASSLSSVETQYF. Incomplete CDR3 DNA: TGTGCCAGCAGCTTAAGTAGCGTGGAGACC.

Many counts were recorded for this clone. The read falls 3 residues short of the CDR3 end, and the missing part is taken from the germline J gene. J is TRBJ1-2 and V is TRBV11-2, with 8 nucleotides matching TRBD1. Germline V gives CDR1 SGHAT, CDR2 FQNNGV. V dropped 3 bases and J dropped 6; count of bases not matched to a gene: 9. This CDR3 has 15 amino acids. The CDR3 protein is CASSLGTGPGNGYTF. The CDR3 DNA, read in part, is TGTGCCAGCAGCTTGGGGACAGGCCCGGGAAATGGC. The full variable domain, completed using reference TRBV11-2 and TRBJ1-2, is EAGVAQSPRYKIIEKRQSVAFWCNPISGHATLYWYQQILGQGPKLLIQFQNNGVVDDSQLPKDRFSAERLKGVDSTLKIQPAKLEDSAVYLCASSLGTGPGNGYTFGSGTRLTVV.

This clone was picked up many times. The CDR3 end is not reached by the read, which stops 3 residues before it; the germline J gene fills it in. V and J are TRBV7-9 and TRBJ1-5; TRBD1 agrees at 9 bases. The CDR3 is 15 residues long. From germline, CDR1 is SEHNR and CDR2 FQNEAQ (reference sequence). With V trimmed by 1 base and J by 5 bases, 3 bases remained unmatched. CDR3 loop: CASSLGDRVDQPQHF. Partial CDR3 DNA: TGTGCCAGCAGCTTAGGGGACAGGGTGGATCAGCCC.

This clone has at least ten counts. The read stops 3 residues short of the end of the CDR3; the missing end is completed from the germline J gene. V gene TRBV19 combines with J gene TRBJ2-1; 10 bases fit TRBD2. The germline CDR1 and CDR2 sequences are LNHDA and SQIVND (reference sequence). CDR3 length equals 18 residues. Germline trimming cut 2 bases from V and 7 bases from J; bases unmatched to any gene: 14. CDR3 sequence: CASSISWSGGAAENEQFF. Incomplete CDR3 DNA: TGTGCCAGTAGTATAAGTTGGAGCGGGGGGGCCGCAGAAAATGAG.

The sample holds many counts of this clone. CDR3 loop: CASSLGRGDNEQFF. Partial CDR3 DNA: TGTGCCAGCAGCTTAGGCAGGGGTGACAATGAG. J is TRBJ2-1 and V is TRBV7-2, with a weak D call TRBD1 (6 bases). The CDR3 end lies 3 residues beyond the end of the read and is filled in from the germline J gene. V lost 1 base to trimming and J lost 5 bases, with 9 bases between them. The CDR3 contains 14 residues. Germline CDR1 is SGHTA and CDR2 is FQGNSA.

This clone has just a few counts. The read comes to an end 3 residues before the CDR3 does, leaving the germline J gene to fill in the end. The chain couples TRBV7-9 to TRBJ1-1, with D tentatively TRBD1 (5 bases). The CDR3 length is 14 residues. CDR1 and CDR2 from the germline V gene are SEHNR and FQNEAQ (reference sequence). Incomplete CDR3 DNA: TGTGCCAGCAGCCTCCAGGGTCCCAAAAACATT. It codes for CASSLQGPKNI. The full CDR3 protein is CASSLQGPKNIAFF.

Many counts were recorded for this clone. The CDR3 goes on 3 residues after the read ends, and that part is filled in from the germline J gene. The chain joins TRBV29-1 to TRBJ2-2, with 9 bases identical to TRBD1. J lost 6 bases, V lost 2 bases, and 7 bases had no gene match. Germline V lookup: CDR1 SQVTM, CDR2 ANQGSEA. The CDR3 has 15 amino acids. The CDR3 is CSVERGTGFSGELFF. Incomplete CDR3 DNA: TGCAGCGTTGAAAGGGGGACAGGGTTTTCCGGGGAG.

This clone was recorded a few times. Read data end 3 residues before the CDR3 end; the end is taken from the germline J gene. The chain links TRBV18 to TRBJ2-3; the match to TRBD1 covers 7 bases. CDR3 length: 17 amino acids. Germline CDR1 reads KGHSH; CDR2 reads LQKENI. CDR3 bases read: TGTGCCAGCTCACCAAGCAGGGGGACAGCTCTCCAAGAGACG. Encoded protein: CASSPSRGTALQET. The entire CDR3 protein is CASSPSRGTALQETQYF.

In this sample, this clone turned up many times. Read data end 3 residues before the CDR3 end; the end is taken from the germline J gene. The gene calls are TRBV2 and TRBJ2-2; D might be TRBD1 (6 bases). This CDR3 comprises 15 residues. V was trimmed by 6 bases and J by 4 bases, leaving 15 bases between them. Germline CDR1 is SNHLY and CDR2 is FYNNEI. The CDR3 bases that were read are TGTGCCAGCAGATTTGGGGGCTCGGGCACCGGGGAG. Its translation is CASRFGGSGTGE. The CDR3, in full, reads CASRFGGSGTGELFF.